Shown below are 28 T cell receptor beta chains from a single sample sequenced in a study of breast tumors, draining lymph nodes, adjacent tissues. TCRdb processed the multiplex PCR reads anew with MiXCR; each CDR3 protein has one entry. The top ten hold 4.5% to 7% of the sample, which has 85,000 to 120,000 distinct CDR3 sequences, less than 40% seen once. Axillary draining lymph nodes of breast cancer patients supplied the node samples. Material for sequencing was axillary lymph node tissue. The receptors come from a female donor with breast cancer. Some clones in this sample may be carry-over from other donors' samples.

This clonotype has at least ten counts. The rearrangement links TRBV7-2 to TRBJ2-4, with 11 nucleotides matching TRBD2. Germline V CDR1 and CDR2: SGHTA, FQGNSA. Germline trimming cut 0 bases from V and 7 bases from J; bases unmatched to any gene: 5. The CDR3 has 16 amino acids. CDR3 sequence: CASSLAHRTSGNIQYF. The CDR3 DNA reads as TGTGCCAGCAGCTTAGCGCACCGGACTAGCGGGAACATTCAGTACTTC.

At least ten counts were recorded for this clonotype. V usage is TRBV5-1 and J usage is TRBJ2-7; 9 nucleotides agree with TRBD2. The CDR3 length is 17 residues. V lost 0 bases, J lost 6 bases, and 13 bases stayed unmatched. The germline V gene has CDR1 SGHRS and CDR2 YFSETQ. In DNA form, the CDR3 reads TGCGCCAGCAGCTTGGGGGGCGGGAGGGCCGTCCCTTCCGAGCAGTACTTC. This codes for CASSLGGGRAVPSEQYF.

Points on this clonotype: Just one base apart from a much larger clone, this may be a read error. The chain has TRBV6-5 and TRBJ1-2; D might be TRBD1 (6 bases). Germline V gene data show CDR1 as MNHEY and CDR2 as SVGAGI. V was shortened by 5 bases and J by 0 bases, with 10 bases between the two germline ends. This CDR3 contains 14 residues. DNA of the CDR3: TGTGCCAGCAGTCACAGGGACACTAACTATGGCTACACCTTC. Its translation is CASSHRDTNYGYTF.

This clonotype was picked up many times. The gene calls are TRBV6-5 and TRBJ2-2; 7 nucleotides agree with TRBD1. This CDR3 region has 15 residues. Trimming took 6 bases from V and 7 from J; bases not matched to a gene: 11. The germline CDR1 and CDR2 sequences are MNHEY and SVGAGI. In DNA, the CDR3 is TGTGCCAGCAGAACTACGGACAGGCACGGCGGGGAGCTGTTTTTT. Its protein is CASRTTDRHGGELFF.

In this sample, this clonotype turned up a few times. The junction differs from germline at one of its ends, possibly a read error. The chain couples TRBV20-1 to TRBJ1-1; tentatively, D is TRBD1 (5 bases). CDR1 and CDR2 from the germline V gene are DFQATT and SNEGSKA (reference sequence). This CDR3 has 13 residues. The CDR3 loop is CSAKQGGRTEAFF. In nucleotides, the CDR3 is TGCAGTGCCAAGCAGGGTGGACGCACTGAAGCTTTTTTT.

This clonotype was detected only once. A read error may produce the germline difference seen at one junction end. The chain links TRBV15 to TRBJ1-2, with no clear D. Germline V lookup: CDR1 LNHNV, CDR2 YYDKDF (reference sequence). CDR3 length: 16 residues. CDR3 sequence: CATSRDAQLTNYGHAF. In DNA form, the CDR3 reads TGTGCCACCAGCAGAGATGCGCAGCTAACTAACTATGGCCACGCCTTC.

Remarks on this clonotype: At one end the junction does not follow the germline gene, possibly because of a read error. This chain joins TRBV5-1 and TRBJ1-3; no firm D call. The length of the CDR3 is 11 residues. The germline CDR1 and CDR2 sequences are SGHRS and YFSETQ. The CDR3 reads CASGSGNTIYF. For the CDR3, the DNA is TGCGCCAGCGGTTCAGGAAACACCATATACTTT. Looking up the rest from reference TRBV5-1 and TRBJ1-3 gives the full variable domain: KAGVTQTPRYLIKTRGQQVTLSCSPISGHRSVSWYQQTPGQGLQFLFEYFSETQRNKGNFPGRFSGRQFSNSRSEMNVSTLELGDSALYLCASGSGNTIYFGEGSWLTVV.

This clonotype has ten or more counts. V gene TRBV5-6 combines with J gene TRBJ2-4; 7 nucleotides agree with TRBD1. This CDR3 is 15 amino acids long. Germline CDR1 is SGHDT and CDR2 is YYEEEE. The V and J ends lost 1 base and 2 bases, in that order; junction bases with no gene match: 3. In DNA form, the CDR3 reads TGTGCCAGCAGCTTGACAGGGGTTCCCAAAAACATTCAGTACTTC. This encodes CASSLTGVPKNIQYF.

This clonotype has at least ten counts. Here the CDR3 reads CASSQRTGRNEKLFF. CDR3 coding DNA: TGTGCCAGCAGTCAAAGGACAGGTCGGAATGAAAAACTGTTTTTT. The chain links TRBV6-2 or TRBV6-3 to TRBJ1-4; TRBD1 matches 7 bases. CDR3 length equals 15 residues. Germline V gene lookup returns CDR1 MNHEY and CDR2 SVGEGT. The junction had 8 bases not matched to a gene; V was cut back by 5 bases and J by 5 bases.

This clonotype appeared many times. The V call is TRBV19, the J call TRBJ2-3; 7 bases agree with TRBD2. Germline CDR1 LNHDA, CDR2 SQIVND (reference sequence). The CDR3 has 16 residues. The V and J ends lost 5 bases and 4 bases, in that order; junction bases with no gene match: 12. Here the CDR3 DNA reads TGTGCCAGTAGTCGTTCCGGGACTATAACATCAGATACGCAGTATTTT. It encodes CASSRSGTITSDTQYF. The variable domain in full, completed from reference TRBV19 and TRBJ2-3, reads DGGITQSPKYLFRKEGQNVTLSCEQNLNHDAMYWYRQDPGQGLRLIYYSQIVNDFQKGDIAEGYSVSREKKESFPLTVTSAQKNPTAFYLCASSRSGTITSDTQYFGPGTRLTVL.

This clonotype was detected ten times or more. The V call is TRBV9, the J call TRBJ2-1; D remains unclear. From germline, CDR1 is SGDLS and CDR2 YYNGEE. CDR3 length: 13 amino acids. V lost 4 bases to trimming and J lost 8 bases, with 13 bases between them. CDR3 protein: CASSLRPTYEQFF. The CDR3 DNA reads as TGTGCCAGCAGCCTCCGCCCTACGTATGAGCAGTTCTTC. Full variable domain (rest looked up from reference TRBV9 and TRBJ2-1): DSGVTQTPKHLITATGQRVTLRCSPRSGDLSVYWYQQSLDQGLQFLIQYYNGEERAKGNILERFSAQQFPDLHSELNLSSLELGDSALYFCASSLRPTYEQFFGPGTRLTVL.

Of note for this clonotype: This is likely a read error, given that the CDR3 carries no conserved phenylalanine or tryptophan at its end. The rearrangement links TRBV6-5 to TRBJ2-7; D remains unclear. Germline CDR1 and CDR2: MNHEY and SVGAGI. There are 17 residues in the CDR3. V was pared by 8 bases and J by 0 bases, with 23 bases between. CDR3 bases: TGTGCCAGCCGGCATGGGGTTATCCGGAGTGGCTCCTACGAGCAGTACCTC. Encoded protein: CASRHGVIRSGSYEQYL.

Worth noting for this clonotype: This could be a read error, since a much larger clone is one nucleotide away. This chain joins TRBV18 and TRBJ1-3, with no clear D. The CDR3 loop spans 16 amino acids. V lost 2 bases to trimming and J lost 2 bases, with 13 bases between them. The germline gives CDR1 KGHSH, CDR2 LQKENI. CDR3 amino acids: CASSPEGLRPGNTIYF. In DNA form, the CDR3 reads TGTGCCAGCTCACCAGAAGGGTTGCGCCCTGGAAACACCATATATTTT.

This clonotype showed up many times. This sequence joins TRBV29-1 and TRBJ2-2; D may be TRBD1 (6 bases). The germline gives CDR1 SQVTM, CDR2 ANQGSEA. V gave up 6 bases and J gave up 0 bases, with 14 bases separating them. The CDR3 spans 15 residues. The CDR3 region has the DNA TGCAGCGTCGTCGTTGGGACATCGAACACCGGGGAGCTGTTTTTT. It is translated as CSVVVGTSNTGELFF.

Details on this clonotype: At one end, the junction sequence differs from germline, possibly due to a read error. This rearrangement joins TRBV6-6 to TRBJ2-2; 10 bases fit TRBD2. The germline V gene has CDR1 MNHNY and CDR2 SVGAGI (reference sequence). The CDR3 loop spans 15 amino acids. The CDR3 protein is CASSYASGGTGELLF. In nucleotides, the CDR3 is TGTGCCAGCAGTTACGCTAGCGGGGGCACCGGGGAGCTGCTTTTT.

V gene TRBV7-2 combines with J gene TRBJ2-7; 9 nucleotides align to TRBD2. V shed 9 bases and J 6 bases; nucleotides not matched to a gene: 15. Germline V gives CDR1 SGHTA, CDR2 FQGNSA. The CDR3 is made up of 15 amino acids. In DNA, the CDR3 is TGTGCCAGTAGTTTGTTAGCGGGGGCCGCTACCGAGCAGTACTTC. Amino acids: CASSLLAGAATEQYF.

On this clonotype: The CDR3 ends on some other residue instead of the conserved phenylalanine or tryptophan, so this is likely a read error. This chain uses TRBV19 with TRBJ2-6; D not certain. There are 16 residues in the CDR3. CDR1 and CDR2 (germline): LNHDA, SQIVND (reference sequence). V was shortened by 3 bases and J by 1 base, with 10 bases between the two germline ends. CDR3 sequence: CASSMGLGSGANVLTS. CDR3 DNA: TGTGCCAGTAGTATGGGTTTGGGATCTGGGGCCAACGTCCTGACTTCC.

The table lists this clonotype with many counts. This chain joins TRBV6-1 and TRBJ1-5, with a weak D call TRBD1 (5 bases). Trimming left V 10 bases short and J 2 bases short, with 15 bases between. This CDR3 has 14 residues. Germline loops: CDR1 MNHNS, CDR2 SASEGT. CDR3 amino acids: CATDQGRGNQPQHF. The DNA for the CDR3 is TGTGCCACCGACCAGGGTAGGGGCAATCAGCCCCAGCATTTT.

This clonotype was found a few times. As DNA, the CDR3 is TGCGCCAGCCGACAGGTTAGCTCCTATAATTCACCCCTCCACTTT. Encoded protein: CASRQVSSYNSPLHF. The rearrangement uses TRBV5-1 and TRBJ1-6; D is perhaps TRBD1 (6 bases). The CDR3 length is 15 residues. V was cut by 7 bases and J by 0 bases, with 11 bases left in between. CDR1 SGHRS and CDR2 YFSETQ come from the germline V gene.

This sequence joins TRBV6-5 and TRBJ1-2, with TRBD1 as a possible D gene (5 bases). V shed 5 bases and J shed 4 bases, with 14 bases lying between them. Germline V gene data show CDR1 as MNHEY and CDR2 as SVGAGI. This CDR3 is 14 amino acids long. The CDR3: CASSRGGVTYGYTF. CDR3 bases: TGTGCCAGCAGTCGGGGCGGGGTGACCTATGGCTACACCTTC.

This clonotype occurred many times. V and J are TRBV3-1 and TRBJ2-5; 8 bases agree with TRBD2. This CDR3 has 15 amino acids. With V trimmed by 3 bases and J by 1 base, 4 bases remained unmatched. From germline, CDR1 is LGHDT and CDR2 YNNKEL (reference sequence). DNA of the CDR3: TGTGCCAGCAGCCATCTTGCGGGGGGCCAAGAGACCCAGTACTTC. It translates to CASSHLAGGQETQYF.

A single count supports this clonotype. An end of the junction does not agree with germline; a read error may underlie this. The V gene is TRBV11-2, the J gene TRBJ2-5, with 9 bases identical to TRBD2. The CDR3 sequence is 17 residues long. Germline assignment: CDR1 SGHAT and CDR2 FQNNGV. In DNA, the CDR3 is TGTGGCAGCAGCTTCTGGACTAGCGTCAACATACAAGAGACCCCGTACTTC. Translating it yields CGSSFWTSVNIQETPYF.

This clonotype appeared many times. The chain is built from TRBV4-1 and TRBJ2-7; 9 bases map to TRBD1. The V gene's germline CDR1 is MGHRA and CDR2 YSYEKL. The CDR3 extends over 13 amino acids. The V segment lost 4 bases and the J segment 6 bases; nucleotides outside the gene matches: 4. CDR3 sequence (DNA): TGCGCCAGCAGCCGGACAGGGGTCGTCGAGCAGTACTTC. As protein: CASSRTGVVEQYF.

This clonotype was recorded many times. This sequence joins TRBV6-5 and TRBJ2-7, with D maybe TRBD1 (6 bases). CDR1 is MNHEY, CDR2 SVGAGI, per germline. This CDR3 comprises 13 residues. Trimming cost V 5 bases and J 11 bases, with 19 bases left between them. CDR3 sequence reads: CASSTGVSGVEYF. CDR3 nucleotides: TGTGCCAGCAGTACCGGGGTCTCAGGGGTTGAGTACTTC.

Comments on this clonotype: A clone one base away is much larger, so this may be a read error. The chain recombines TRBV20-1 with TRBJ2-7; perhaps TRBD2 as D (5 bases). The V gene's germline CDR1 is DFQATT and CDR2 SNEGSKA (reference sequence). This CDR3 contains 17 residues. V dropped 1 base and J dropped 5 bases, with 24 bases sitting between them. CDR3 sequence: CSARGLSGSARSHEQYF. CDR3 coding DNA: TGCAGTGCTAGAGGCCTATCGGGTAGCGCGAGATCTCACGAGCAGTACTTC.

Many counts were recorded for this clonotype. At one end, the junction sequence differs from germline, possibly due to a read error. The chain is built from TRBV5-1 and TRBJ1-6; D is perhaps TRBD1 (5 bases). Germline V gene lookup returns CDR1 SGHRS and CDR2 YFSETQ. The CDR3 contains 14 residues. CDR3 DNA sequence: TGCGCCAGCAGCGTCGACAGAAATAATTCCCCCCTCCACTTT. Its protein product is CASSVDRNNSPLHF.

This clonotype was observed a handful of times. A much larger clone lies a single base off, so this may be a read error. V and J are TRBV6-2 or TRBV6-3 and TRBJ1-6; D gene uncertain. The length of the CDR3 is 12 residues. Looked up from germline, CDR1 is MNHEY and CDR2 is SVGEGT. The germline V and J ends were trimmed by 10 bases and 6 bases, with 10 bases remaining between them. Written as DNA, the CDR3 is TGTGCCACCTGGCCTTCTAATTCACCCCTCCACTTT. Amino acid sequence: CATWPSNSPLHF.

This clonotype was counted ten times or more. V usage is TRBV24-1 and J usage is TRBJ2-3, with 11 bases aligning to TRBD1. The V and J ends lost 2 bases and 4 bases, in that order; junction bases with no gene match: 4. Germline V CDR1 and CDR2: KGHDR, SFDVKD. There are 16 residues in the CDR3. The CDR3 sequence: CATSDSDRGRADTQYF. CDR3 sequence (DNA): TGTGCCACCAGTGATTCGGACAGGGGGCGGGCAGATACGCAGTATTTT.